This T cell receptor (beta chain) was sequenced for a study of cytomegalovirus exposure and HLA in healthy donors. Study-level information: Falling in the Caucasian-associated ancestry cluster were approximately 84% of approximately 400 genotyped donors. General observations from the study: Trimming of TCR beta V- and J-genes showed a link, identified in a later analysis, to a missense DCLRE1C variant. Looking again later, the authors saw that most CMV-associated TCR beta chains seemed HLA-restricted.

V was clipped by 4 bases and J by 2 bases; unmatched bases: 3. CDR3 length equals 14 residues. From germline, CDR1 is ENHRY and CDR2 SYGVKD. The PCR ran on 60 Vbeta and 13 Jbeta primers. Measured with immunoSEQ multiplex PCR; TCRdb has only the in-frame clones, and not every one. The table lists 72,000 or so clones, around 64% of them singletons. This clone has a handful of counts. The target antigen is unknown. This chain connects TRBV10-3 to TRBJ2-7, with 9 bases identical to TRBD1. This receptor was obtained from a woman in her forties or fifties in good health and CMV-seronegative. The sequencing input was PBMCs. CDR3 nucleotide sequence: TGTGCCATCAGTGCGGGACAGGGCGCCTACGAGCAGTACTTC. It yields the protein CAISAGQGAYEQYF.